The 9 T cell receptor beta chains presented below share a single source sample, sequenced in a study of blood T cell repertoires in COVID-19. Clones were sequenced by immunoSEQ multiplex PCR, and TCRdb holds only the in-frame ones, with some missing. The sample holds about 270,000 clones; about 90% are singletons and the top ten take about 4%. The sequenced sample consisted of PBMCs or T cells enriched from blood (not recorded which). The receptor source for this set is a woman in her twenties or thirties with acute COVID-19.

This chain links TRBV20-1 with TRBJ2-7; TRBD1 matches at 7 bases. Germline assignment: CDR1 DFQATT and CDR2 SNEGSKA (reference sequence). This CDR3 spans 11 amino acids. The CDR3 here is CSWDSSYEQYF. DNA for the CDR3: TGCAGCTGGGACAGCTCCTACGAGCAGTACTTC.

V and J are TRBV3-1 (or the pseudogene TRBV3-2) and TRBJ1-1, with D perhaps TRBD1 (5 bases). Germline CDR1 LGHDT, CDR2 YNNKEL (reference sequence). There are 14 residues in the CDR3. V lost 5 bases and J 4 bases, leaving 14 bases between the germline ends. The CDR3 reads CASSSTQGGTEAFF. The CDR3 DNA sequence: TGTGCCAGCAGCTCAACCCAGGGTGGCACTGAAGCTTTCTTT.

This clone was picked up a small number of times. CDR3 sequence reads: CASTGLAGALNEQFF. DNA for the CDR3: TGTGCCAGCACCGGACTAGCGGGAGCTCTAAATGAGCAGTTCTTC. The chain is built from TRBV6-5 and TRBJ2-1; 13 nucleotides agree with TRBD2. Germline V gene data show CDR1 as MNHEY and CDR2 as SVGAGI. Unmatched junction bases numbered 7, after V lost 7 bases and J lost 7 bases. The CDR3 runs to 15 residues.

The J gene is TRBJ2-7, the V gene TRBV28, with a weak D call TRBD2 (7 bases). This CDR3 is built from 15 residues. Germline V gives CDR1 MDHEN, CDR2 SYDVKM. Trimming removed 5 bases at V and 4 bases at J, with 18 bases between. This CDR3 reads CASSLGGVPLYEQYF. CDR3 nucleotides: TGTGCCAGCAGTCTAGGGGGGGTTCCTTTGTACGAGCAGTACTTC.

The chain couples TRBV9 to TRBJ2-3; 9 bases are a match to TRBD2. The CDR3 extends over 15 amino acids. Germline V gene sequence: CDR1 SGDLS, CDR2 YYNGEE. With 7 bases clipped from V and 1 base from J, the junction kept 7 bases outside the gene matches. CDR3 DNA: TGTGCCAGCTCGGTAAGGACTAGCGGCACAGATACGCAGTATTTT. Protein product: CASSVRTSGTDTQYF.

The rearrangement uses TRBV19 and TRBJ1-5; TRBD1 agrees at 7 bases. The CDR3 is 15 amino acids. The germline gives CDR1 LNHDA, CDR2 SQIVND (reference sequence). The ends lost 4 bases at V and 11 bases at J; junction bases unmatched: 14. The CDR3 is CASSTTGQAVGAQHF. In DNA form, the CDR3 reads TGTGCCAGTAGTACGACAGGGCAGGCCGTTGGGGCCCAGCATTTT. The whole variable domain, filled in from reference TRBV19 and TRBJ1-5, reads DGGITQSPKYLFRKEGQNVTLSCEQNLNHDAMYWYRQDPGQGLRLIYYSQIVNDFQKGDIAEGYSVSREKKESFPLTVTSAQKNPTAFYLCASSTTGQAVGAQHFGDGTRLSIL.

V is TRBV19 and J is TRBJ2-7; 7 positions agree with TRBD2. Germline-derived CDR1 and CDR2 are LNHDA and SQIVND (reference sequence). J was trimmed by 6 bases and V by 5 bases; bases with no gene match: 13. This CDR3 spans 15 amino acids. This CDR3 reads CASSPQTGGGGEQYF. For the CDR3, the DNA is TGTGCCAGTAGTCCTCAAACTGGGGGGGGAGGCGAGCAGTACTTC.

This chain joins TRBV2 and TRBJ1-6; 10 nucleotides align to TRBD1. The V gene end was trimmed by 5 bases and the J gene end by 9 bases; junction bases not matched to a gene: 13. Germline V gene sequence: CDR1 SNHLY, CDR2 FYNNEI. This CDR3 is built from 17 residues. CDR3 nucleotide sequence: TGTGCCAGCAGTCTCGAATTCCCGGGACAGGGGATTTCACCCCTCCACTTT. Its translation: CASSLEFPGQGISPLHF.

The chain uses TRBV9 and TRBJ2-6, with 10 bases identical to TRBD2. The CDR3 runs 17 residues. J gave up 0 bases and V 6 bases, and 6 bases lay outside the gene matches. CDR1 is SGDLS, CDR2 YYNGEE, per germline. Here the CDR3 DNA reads TGTGCCAGCACCGGACTAGCGGTCTCCTCTGGGGCCAACGTCCTGACTTTC. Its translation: CASTGLAVSSGANVLTF.